The clone carrying this TCR beta chain was counted a single time. The record originates from a study of radiation and T cells in renal cell carcinoma. Time point defined: blood 2 weeks post-SBRT. Treatment reported: 15 Gy SBRT to primary tumor, nephrectomy 4 weeks later. Only in-frame clones appear in the TCRdb table, and some are missing; sequencing was by immunoSEQ multiplex PCR. The sample contains 70,000 to 80,000 clones, 70% to 90% of which appear only once. V lost 5 bases, J lost 0 bases, and 3 bases stayed unmatched. CDR3 length: 14 amino acids. Germline values: CDR1 SGHRS, CDR2 YFSETQ. The gene calls are TRBV5-1 and TRBJ1-1; 8 nucleotides agree with TRBD1. This receptor was taken from a woman aged 50 to 65 with renal cell carcinoma. The specimen comprised blood, sampled from a patient whose treatment included radiotherapy and nephrectomy. CDR3 in DNA: TGCGCCAGCAGTTGGGACAGGTTGAACACTGAAGCTTTCTTT. This sequence encodes CASSWDRLNTEAFF. The whole variable domain, filled in from reference TRBV5-1 and TRBJ1-1, reads KAGVTQTPRYLIKTRGQQVTLSCSPISGHRSVSWYQQTPGQGLQFLFEYFSETQRNKGNFPGRFSGRQFSNSRSEMNVSTLELGDSALYLCASSWDRLNTEAFFGQGTRLTVV.